This T cell receptor beta chain was sequenced in a study of early T cells in non-severe SARS-CoV-2 infection. Across the whole study: Bulk RNA isolated from unsorted whole blood underwent sequencing; chains were not paired.

As part of library construction, unique molecular identifiers were attached to individual cDNA molecules. TCRdb ran MiXCR on the 5' RACE reads and lists one entry per CDR3 protein. The sample lists tens of thousands of distinct CDR3 sequences, around 4% occurring once. This clonotype was seen at least ten times. Its cognate antigen is unknown. General study findings and limits: Private and CD4 specificities were missed by VDJdb matching, which favored anti-spike CD8 responses.

Germline trimming cut 1 base from V and 1 base from J; bases unmatched to any gene: 3. Per germline, CDR1 MGHRA and CDR2 YSYEKL. CDR3 size: 16 residues. Sequenced material: whole blood. The TCR was taken from an adult who was a healthcare worker with PCR-confirmed SARS-CoV-2 infection or an uninfected control (not recorded which). The chain carries TRBV4-1 and TRBJ2-3, with TRBD2 matching over 9 bases. This CDR3 is CASSQGGGGGTDTQYF. CDR3 bases: TGCGCCAGCAGCCAAGGAGGCGGGGGGGGCACAGATACGCAGTATTTT.